The 9 T cell receptor beta chains given below trace back to one sample, sequenced in a study of T cell changes during pregnancy in multiple sclerosis. This table comes from immunoSEQ multiplex PCR, and its TCRdb copy is limited to in-frame clones, with some not included. The sample holds 70,000 to 85,000 clones; around 90% are singletons and the top ten take 2.5% to 3%. Here the sequenced sample was peripheral blood, taken before pregnancy. The receptors were sampled from a female donor with multiple sclerosis, enrolled in a pregnancy study.

The chain is built from TRBV28 and TRBJ1-4; no clear D. This CDR3 comprises 14 residues. V lost 3 bases to trimming and J lost 7 bases, with 12 bases between them. Looked up from germline, CDR1 is MDHEN and CDR2 is SYDVKM. CDR3 amino acids: CASSLGRKTEKLFF. The CDR3 DNA reads TGTGCCAGCAGTTTGGGGAGGAAGACTGAAAAACTGTTTTTT.

This clone was seen only a few times. The CDR3 region is CASSPQGPGGHEQYF. CDR3 nucleotide sequence: TGTGCCAGCAGCCCCCAGGGGCCCGGAGGTCACGAGCAGTACTTC. The chain has TRBV7-9 and TRBJ2-7, with TRBD1 as a possible D gene (6 bases). Germline assignment: CDR1 SEHNR and CDR2 FQNEAQ (reference sequence). The CDR3 has 15 residues. The germline V and J ends were trimmed by 5 bases and 5 bases, with 19 bases remaining between them.

This clone showed up just a few times. V and J are TRBV5-1 and TRBJ2-7; a weak D match, TRBD2 (6 bases). The germline V and J ends were trimmed by 0 bases and 7 bases, with 17 bases remaining between them. The CDR3 spans 15 residues. The germline V gene has CDR1 SGHRS and CDR2 YFSETQ. The CDR3 here is CASSLDGTSSVEQYF. The CDR3 DNA follows: TGCGCCAGCAGCTTGGACGGGACTTCTAGTGTTGAGCAGTACTTC.

This chain uses TRBV5-1 with TRBJ2-2; TRBD2 agrees at 9 bases. This CDR3 has 21 residues. Germline V gene data show CDR1 as SGHRS and CDR2 as YFSETQ. After removal of 3 bases from V and 6 bases from J, the junction contained 24 bases not matched to a gene. CDR3 nucleotides: TGCGCCAGCAGCTCCCAACCCCGGCGGGAGGGCGTAGTATTGATAGCCGGGGAGCTGTTTTTT. Translation gives CASSSQPRREGVVLIAGELFF.

This rearrangement joins TRBV6-5 to TRBJ2-6; unclear D gene. Deletions cut 4 bases from V and 0 bases from J, with 4 bases between. Germline lookup yields CDR1 MNHEY and CDR2 SVGAGI. This CDR3 has 14 amino acids. In DNA form, the CDR3 reads TGTGCCAGCAGTTCGTACTCTGGGGCCAACGTCCTGACTTTC. Translating gives CASSSYSGANVLTF.

V and J are TRBV27 and TRBJ2-3; 7 bases align to TRBD2. From germline, CDR1 is MNHEY and CDR2 SMNVEV (reference sequence). V was pared by 2 bases and J by 1 base, with 3 bases of the junction left unmatched. The CDR3 extends over 15 amino acids. The CDR3 is CASSLGGSGTDTQYF. The CDR3, as DNA: TGTGCCAGCAGTTTAGGCGGGAGTGGCACAGATACGCAGTATTTT.

This chain links TRBV25-1 with TRBJ2-6; 12 bases are a match to TRBD1. CDR1 and CDR2 (germline): MGHDK, SYGVNS. This CDR3 has 18 residues. V gave up 7 bases and J gave up 1 base; unmatched junction bases: 8. This CDR3 is CASTLGTGGVSGANVLTF. The CDR3 bases are TGTGCCAGCACTCTCGGGACAGGGGGCGTATCTGGGGCCAACGTCCTGACTTTC.

This clone was picked up one time. The chain has TRBV7-8 and TRBJ2-5, with D possibly matching TRBD1 (6 bases). The V gene's germline CDR1 is SGHVS and CDR2 FQNEAQ. The CDR3 runs 14 residues. The V and J ends lost 2 bases and 2 bases respectively, with 9 bases between them. CDR3 sequence reads: CASSLTGWQETQYF. CDR3 in DNA: TGTGCCAGCAGCTTAACAGGGTGGCAAGAGACCCAGTACTTC.

This chain joins TRBV2 and TRBJ2-7; 14 nucleotides match TRBD2. CDR3 length equals 15 residues. CDR1 is SNHLY, CDR2 FYNNEI, per germline. The V segment lost 5 bases and the J segment 5 bases; nucleotides outside the gene matches: 5. CDR3 residues: CASSPTSGREDEQYF. CDR3 DNA sequence: TGTGCCAGCAGTCCGACTAGCGGGAGGGAGGACGAGCAGTACTTC.